This T cell receptor (beta chain) is from a study of tumor-infiltrating lymphocytes in localized non-small cell lung cancer (dated by TCRdb to 2020 to 2022). Regarding the study in general: Several histologies were represented in the cohort, which also included both smokers and never-smokers as well as patients whose samples were collected after neoadjuvant chemotherapy. Each patient provided resected tumor tissue plus uninvolved lung tissue from the same patient, with the uninvolved lung tissue described as non-adjacent to the tumor. TCR sequencing was one of several integrated assays, alongside flow cytometry, multiplex immunofluorescence, RNA-seq, exome sequencing and proteomics, applied to the same patients. In total, the ICON cohort was made up of under 180 surgical patients who had localized non-small cell lung cancer and whose tumors were resected. A total of around 50 patients were included in the paired tumor versus uninvolved lung comparison of immunoSEQ T-cell fraction.

Results the study describes overall, beyond this receptor: TCR-derived T-cell fraction did not differ between the flow cytometry-defined immunotypes IM1 (good prognosis) and IM2 (poor prognosis). Because different pieces of the same tissue were used for different assays, technical variation could not be separated from intratumor heterogeneity. Higher T cell infiltration in tumors than in uninvolved lung tissue was supported by TCRbeta sequencing, consistent with immunofluorescence CD3 counts. Because assay coverage varied across patients depending on available tissue quantity, TCR sequencing was performed for only a subset of the cohort.

CDR1 SQVTM and CDR2 ANQGSEA were looked up in the germline V gene. The cysteine opens and the phenylalanine closes a CDR3 of 12 amino acids. CDR3 DNA only is kept here, 36 bases in frame from base 1. The junction shows trimming of 6 bases on V and 1 base on J, plus 7 bases between the germline ends. Patient enrollment in ICON started in the first half of 2016, and the final patient was enrolled in the second half of 2018. From a subcohort of approximately 76 patients, fresh tumor and matched uninvolved tissue were collected for in-depth immune analyses, including TCR sequencing. No cell sorting was done, and TCR sequencing was instead run on DNA isolated from bulk tissue. The immunoSEQ assay used for TCR sequencing gave the T-cell fraction in both tumor and uninvolved lung tissue. On the study's bioinformatics: To analyze survival, patients were divided into a high T-cell fraction group (upper tertile) and a low T-cell fraction group (lower two tertiles), and the two groups were compared using a log-rank test. Paired tumor versus uninvolved lung differences in T-cell fraction were tested with a signed-rank test. TCRdb provides this immuneACCESS table in a form limited to in-frame rearrangements. Some clones are lacking; in checked studies, under half of them reflect an unresolved V gene, and why the rest are absent is not known. V, J and clone size are those of that table, while D and trimming were read from the DNA. The sample contains about 14,000 clones, around 65% of them found a single time. Less than 25% of the sample lies in the top ten.

Regarding this clone: The clone's antigen remains unknown. No much larger clone exists at a distance of one base, and base qualities are not known.

Specimen: uninvolved lung tissue not adjacent to the tumor. The rearrangement joined TRBV29-1 to TRBJ1-5; the D gene assignment is ambiguous. The TCR was taken from a human donor with non-small cell lung cancer. The DNA sequence is given as TGCAGCGTCGGGAGAAGCAATCAGCCCCAGCATTTT. This gives the protein CSVGRSNQPQHF.